Following are 17 T cell receptor beta chains from one sample sequenced in a study of cytomegalovirus exposure and HLA in healthy donors (dated 2017 in TCRdb). Libraries were prepared through the immunoSEQ multiplex PCR assay. For the multiplex PCR, a mixture combining 60 forward primers for TCR Vbeta segments and 13 reverse primers for TCR Jbeta segments was used. Entries here come from immuneACCESS through TCRdb and include only in-frame sequences with V and J called. Some clones fail to appear in such tables; in the studies checked, an unresolved V gene covers under half of the shortfall, and the cause of the remainder is unknown. The table of this sample itemizes fewer than 150,000 clones. The top ten clones comprise 2% of the sample. The sequenced sample consisted of PBMCs. These receptors all come from a woman aged 60-70 years in good health and CMV-seronegative.

The rearrangement joins TRBV6-5 to TRBJ1-5; 11 bases map to TRBD1. J lost 3 bases, V lost 4 bases, and 2 bases had no gene match. The CDR3 loop spans 15 amino acids. Germline V gene lookup returns CDR1 MNHEY and CDR2 SVGAGI. The CDR3 DNA sequence: TGTGCCAGCAGTTGGACAGGGGGCTACAATCAGCCCCAGCATTTT. Encoded protein: CASSWTGGYNQPQHF.

This chain joins TRBV19 and TRBJ1-2, with 7 bases identical to TRBD1. CDR3 size: 13 residues. Germline CDR1 is LNHDA and CDR2 is SQIVND (reference sequence). V lost 2 bases to trimming and J lost 4 bases; unmatched junction nucleotides: 1. The CDR3 here is CASSIQGVYGYTF. The CDR3 coding sequence is TGTGCCAGTAGTATACAGGGGGTCTATGGCTACACCTTC.

This chain joins TRBV5-4 and TRBJ2-7, with 15 bases matching TRBD2. The CDR3 totals 12 residues. Per germline, CDR1 SGHNT and CDR2 YYREEE (reference sequence). V lost 9 bases and J lost 6; bases outside the gene matches: 1. The DNA of the CDR3 is TGTGCCACGGGACTAGCGGGAGGCGAGCAGTACTTC. Encoded protein: CATGLAGGEQYF.

The chain links TRBV10-1 to TRBJ2-3; maybe TRBD2 (5 bases). With 2 bases removed from V and 0 bases from J, the gap between germline ends came to 9 bases. Germline V gene sequence: CDR1 WNHNN, CDR2 SYGVQD (reference sequence). The length of the CDR3 is 15 residues. CDR3: CASSEDGGSTDTQYF. CDR3 in DNA: TGCGCCAGCAGTGAGGATGGCGGGAGCACAGATACGCAGTATTTT.

The chain employs TRBV28 and TRBJ1-5; unclear D gene. Trimming took 5 bases from V and 0 from J, leaving 11 bases between them. The germline gives CDR1 MDHEN, CDR2 SYDVKM. The CDR3 length is 15 residues. As DNA, the CDR3 is TGTGCCAGCAGTCCCTTTCCCTATAGCAATCAGCCCCAGCATTTT. It codes for CASSPFPYSNQPQHF.

This rearrangement joins TRBV7-8 to TRBJ1-1, with 9 bases aligning to TRBD1. Germline assignment: CDR1 SGHVS and CDR2 FQNEAQ. The CDR3 sequence is 14 residues long. V trimming: 2 bases; J trimming: 6 bases; junction bases outside the gene matches: 4. The CDR3 bases are TGTGCCAGCAGCTTATACAGGGGGCTTGCTGAAGCTTTCTTT. It translates to CASSLYRGLAEAFF.

The V call is TRBV6-5, the J call TRBJ1-6; weak D call: TRBD1 (5 bases). In germline, CDR1 is MNHEY, CDR2 SVGAGI. The CDR3 has 15 residues. V was trimmed by 4 bases and J by 8 bases, leaving 15 bases between them. The CDR3 DNA reads as TGTGCCAGCAGTTCCCCCATGGGGCCCGATTCACCCCTCCACTTT. Translated, it gives CASSSPMGPDSPLHF.

The CDR3: CASSPIMTGYEQYF. CDR3 DNA sequence: TGTGCCAGCTCACCGATTATGACAGGCTACGAGCAGTACTTC. This rearrangement joins TRBV18 to TRBJ2-7; maybe TRBD1 (6 bases). Germline CDR1 is KGHSH and CDR2 is LQKENI. V was cut by 3 bases and J by 3 bases, with 12 bases left in between. This CDR3 region has 14 residues.

V gene TRBV29-1 combines with J gene TRBJ2-3; 7 nucleotides align to TRBD2. Trimming at V came to 6 bases and at J to 8 bases, leaving 8 bases not matched to a gene. The CDR3 is 12 residues long. Germline lookup yields CDR1 SQVTM and CDR2 ANQGSEA. CDR3 nucleotides: TGCAGCGTGCCGACTAGCCGTGGTACGCAGTATTTT. Protein: CSVPTSRGTQYF.

The rearrangement uses TRBV18 and TRBJ1-4, with no clear D. The germline gives CDR1 KGHSH, CDR2 LQKENI. The germline V and J ends were trimmed by 2 bases and 7 bases, with 14 bases remaining between them. The CDR3 contains 15 residues. CDR3: CASSPDRIGSEKLFF. DNA of the CDR3: TGTGCCAGCTCACCAGACCGGATTGGGAGTGAAAAACTGTTTTTT.

The V and J genes are TRBV9 and TRBJ2-2; perhaps TRBD1 as D (6 bases). The length of the CDR3 is 17 residues. Germline CDR1 SGDLS, CDR2 YYNGEE. Trimming removed 2 bases at V and 4 bases at J, with 18 bases between. The CDR3 loop is CASSVHWAGDLTGELFF. DNA of the CDR3: TGTGCCAGCAGCGTTCACTGGGCAGGGGATCTCACCGGGGAGCTGTTTTTT.

V gene TRBV14 combines with J gene TRBJ2-1; D unresolved. This CDR3 has 15 residues. V lost 0 bases and J lost 4, with 10 bases in between. Germline assignment: CDR1 SGHDN and CDR2 FVKESK. CDR3: CASSQDGLPYNEQFF. The CDR3 nucleotides are TGTGCCAGCAGCCAAGATGGGCTACCTTACAATGAGCAGTTCTTC.

The J gene is TRBJ2-2, the V gene TRBV7-9; TRBD1 matches at 11 bases. This CDR3 region has 16 residues. Losses at the gene ends were 8 bases for V and 4 bases for J; bases not matched to a gene: 9. Germline CDR1 is SEHNR and CDR2 is FQNEAQ (reference sequence). The CDR3 DNA sequence: TGTGCCAGCGACTTGGAGGGGACAGGGGGCACCGGGGAGCTGTTTTTT. Its translation is CASDLEGTGGTGELFF.

The chain couples TRBV28 to TRBJ1-3, with D tentatively TRBD1 (6 bases). Trimming removed 6 bases from V and 1 base from J, with 16 bases in between. The germline gives CDR1 MDHEN, CDR2 SYDVKM. The CDR3 length is 16 residues. CDR3 sequence reads: CASSPWAGASGNTIYF. The CDR3 DNA sequence: TGTGCCAGCAGCCCTTGGGCAGGGGCATCTGGAAACACCATATATTTT.

V usage is TRBV5-1 and J usage is TRBJ2-2; 9 positions match TRBD2. Germline values: CDR1 SGHRS, CDR2 YFSETQ. The CDR3 contains 17 residues. Trimming removed 0 bases from V and 4 bases from J; junction bases left unmatched: 7. The CDR3: CASSLAGRGGRTGELFF. The DNA for the CDR3 is TGCGCCAGCAGCTTGGCGGGGCGGGGGGGCCGCACCGGGGAGCTGTTTTTT.

The chain carries TRBV11-3 and TRBJ1-2; D uncertain. The CDR3 has 17 residues. From germline, CDR1 is SGHNT and CDR2 YENEEA. V gave up 10 bases and J gave up 4 bases, with 28 bases separating them. CDR3 coding DNA: TGTGCCAACGGCGTGGAGCCTCCTTCATCTCCCATCTATGGCTACACCTTC. The encoded protein is CANGVEPPSSPIYGYTF.

The rearrangement uses TRBV2 and TRBJ1-1; maybe TRBD1 (6 bases). V lost 7 bases and J lost 2, with 11 bases in between. CDR3 length: 13 residues. Germline V gene lookup returns CDR1 SNHLY and CDR2 FYNNEI. The CDR3 here is CASKTGANTEAFF. The CDR3 bases are TGTGCCAGCAAGACAGGAGCAAACACTGAAGCTTTCTTT.